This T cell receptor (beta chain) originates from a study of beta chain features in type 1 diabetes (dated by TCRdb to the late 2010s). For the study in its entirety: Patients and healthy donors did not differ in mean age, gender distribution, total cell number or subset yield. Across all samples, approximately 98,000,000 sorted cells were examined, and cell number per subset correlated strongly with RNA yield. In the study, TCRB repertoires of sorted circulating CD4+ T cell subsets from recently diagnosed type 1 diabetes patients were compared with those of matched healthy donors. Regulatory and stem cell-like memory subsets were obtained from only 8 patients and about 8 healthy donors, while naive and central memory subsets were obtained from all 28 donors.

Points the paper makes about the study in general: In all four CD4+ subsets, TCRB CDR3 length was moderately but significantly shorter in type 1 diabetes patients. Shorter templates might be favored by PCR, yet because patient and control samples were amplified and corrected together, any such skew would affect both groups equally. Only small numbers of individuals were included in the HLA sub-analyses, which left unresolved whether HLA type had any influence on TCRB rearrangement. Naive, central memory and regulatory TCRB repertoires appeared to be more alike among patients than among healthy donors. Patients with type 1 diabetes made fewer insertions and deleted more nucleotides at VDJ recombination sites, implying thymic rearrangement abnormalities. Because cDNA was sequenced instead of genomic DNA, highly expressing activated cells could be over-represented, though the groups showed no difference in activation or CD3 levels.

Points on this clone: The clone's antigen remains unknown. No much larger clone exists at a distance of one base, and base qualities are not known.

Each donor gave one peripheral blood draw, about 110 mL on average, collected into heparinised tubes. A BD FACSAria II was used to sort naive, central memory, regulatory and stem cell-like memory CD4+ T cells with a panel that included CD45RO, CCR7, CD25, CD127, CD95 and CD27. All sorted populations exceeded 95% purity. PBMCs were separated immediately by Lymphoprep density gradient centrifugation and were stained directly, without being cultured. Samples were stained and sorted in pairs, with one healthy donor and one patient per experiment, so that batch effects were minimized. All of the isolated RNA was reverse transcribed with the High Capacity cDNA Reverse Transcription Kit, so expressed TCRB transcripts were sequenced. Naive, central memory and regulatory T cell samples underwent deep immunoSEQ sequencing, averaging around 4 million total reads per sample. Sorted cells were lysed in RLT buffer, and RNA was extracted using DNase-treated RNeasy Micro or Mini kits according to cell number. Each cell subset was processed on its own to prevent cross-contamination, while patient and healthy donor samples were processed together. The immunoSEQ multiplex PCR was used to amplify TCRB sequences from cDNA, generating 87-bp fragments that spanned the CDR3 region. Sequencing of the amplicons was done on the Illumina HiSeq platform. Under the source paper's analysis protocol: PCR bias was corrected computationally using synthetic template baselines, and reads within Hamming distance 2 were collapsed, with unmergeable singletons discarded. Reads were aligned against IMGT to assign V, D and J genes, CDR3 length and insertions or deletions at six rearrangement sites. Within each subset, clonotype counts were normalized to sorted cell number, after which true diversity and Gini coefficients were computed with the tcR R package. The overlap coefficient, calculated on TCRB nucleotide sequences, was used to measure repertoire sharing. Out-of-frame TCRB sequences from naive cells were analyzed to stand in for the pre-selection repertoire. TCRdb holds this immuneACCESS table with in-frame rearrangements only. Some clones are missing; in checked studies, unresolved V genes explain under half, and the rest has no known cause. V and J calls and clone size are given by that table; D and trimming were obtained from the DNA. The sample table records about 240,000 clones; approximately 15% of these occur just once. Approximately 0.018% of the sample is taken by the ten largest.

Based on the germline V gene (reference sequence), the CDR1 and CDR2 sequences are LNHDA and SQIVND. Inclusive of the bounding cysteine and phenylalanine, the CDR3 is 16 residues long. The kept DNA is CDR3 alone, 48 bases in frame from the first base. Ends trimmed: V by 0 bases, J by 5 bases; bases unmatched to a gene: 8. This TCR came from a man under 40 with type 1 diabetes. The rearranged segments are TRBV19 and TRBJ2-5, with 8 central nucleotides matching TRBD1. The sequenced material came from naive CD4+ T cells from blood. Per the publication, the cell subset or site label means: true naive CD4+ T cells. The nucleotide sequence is TGTGCCAGTAGTATAGATCCTAACAGGGGGATGGAGACCCAGTACTTC. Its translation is CASSIDPNRGMETQYF.